One sample yielded the 27 T cell receptor beta chains listed below, sequenced in a study of T-cell reconstitution after alpha-beta-depleted transplantation in children. Researchers prepared the TCRbeta library using unique molecular identifiers, the study reports. TCRdb analysed the PCR reads with MiXCR anew, one entry per CDR3 protein. Of about 300,000 distinct CDR3 sequences in the sample, roughly a tenth are singletons; the top ten hold approximately 7%. The sample in question was PBMCs, obtained before TCRalphabeta/CD19-depleted stem cell transplant. All receptors come from a boy younger than two with acute myeloid leukemia, due to receive a stem cell transplant.

The chain is built from TRBV7-2 and TRBJ2-6, with D possibly TRBD2 on 7 matching bases. Trimming took 3 bases from V and 4 from J, leaving 10 bases between them. Germline-derived CDR1 and CDR2 are SGHTA and FQGNSA. The CDR3 extends over 15 amino acids. The CDR3 bases are TGTGCCAGCAGCTTCGCGGGGGCAGGGGCCAACGTCCTGACTTTC. Translating it yields CASSFAGAGANVLTF.

In its sample, this clonotype was seen many times. Germline is not matched at one junction end, which may reflect a read error. J is TRBJ2-2 and V is TRBV7-3; no clear D. CDR3 length equals 13 residues. Germline V gene data show CDR1 as SGHTA and CDR2 as FQGTGA. The CDR3 nucleotides read TGTGCCAGCAGCTCCGGAAACAGCGGGGAGCTGTTTTTT. Amino acid sequence: CASSSGNSGELFF.

The CDR3 nucleotides read TGTGCCAGCTCACCACCCGGGACGGACTCCTACAATGAGCAGTTCTTC. As protein: CASSPPGTDSYNEQFF. The chain combines TRBV18 with TRBJ2-1; the D gene could be TRBD1 or TRBD2 (5 bases each). The CDR3 length is 16 residues. Between the trimmed V and J ends, which lost 0 bases and 0 bases, there was a span of 9 bases. Germline values: CDR1 KGHSH, CDR2 LQKENI.

With respect to this clonotype: It may be a read error: a sequence one base away is much more abundant. The chain is built from TRBV3-1 and TRBJ2-3; D call uncertain. V was clipped by 3 bases and J by 2 bases, with 3 bases between them. Germline V gene lookup returns CDR1 LGHDT and CDR2 YNNKEL (reference sequence). The CDR3 length is 12 residues. CDR3 sequence: CASSHLTDTQYF. The DNA for the CDR3 is TGTGCCAGCAGCCACCTCACAGATACGCAGTATTTT.

This clonotype was detected ten times or more. J is TRBJ1-2 and V is TRBV6-5, with D possibly being TRBD1 (6 bases). The CDR3 length is 15 residues. Trimming stripped 0 bases from V and 4 bases from J, with 12 bases between. Germline CDR1 MNHEY, CDR2 SVGAGI. CDR3: CASSYSIGQLYGYTF. CDR3 coding DNA: TGTGCCAGCAGTTACTCGATTGGACAGCTCTATGGCTACACCTTC.

The V gene is TRBV20-1, the J gene TRBJ2-5; 12 bases map to TRBD2. Germline CDR1 is DFQATT and CDR2 is SNEGSKA (reference sequence). This CDR3 has 16 amino acids. Trimming cost V 6 bases and J 1 base; bases outside gene matches: 9. The CDR3 DNA sequence: TGCAGTGCATCTGGACTAGCGGGGAGTATCCAAGAGACCCAGTACTTC. It specifies CSASGLAGSIQETQYF.

J is TRBJ1-1 and V is TRBV11-2, with D uncertain. CDR3 length: 15 residues. V was clipped by 1 base and J by 5 bases, with 14 bases between them. Germline lookup yields CDR1 SGHAT and CDR2 FQNNGV. Here the CDR3 DNA reads TGTGCCAGCAGCTTAGGGGCCATTAAAGAGACTGAAGCTTTCTTT. Translating gives CASSLGAIKETEAFF.

This clonotype was detected a few times. The CDR3 DNA sequence: TGTGCCAGCAGCGATCCATTAGCGGGAGGGCCGCTAGAGACCCAGTACTTC. It is translated as CASSDPLAGGPLETQYF. The V call is TRBV5-5, the J call TRBJ2-5; 11 bases line up with TRBD2. J gave up 4 bases and V 4 bases, and 12 bases lay outside the gene matches. This CDR3 has 17 residues. The germline V gene encodes CDR1 SGHKS and CDR2 YYEKEE (reference sequence).

The rearrangement joins TRBV29-1 to TRBJ1-4; no reliable D call. The CDR3 is made up of 13 amino acids. V was clipped by 4 bases and J by 7 bases, with 13 bases between them. Germline V gene data show CDR1 as SQVTM and CDR2 as ANQGSEA. DNA for the CDR3: TGCAGCGTTGGTTCAAGGGTGGCTGAAAAACTGTTTTTT. This gives the protein CSVGSRVAEKLFF. The full variable domain, with the rest looked up from reference TRBV29-1 and TRBJ1-4, is SAVISQKPSRDICQRGTSLTIQCQVDSQVTMMFWYRQQPGQSLTLIATANQGSEATYESGFVIDKFPISRPNLTFSTLTVSNMSPEDSSIYLCSVGSRVAEKLFFGSGTQLSVL.

This clonotype was found many times. The chain couples TRBV5-1 to TRBJ2-1, with D possibly TRBD1 on 6 matching bases. V was shortened by 4 bases and J by 0 bases, with 11 bases between the two germline ends. CDR1 is SGHRS, CDR2 YFSETQ, per germline. CDR3 size: 15 residues. The CDR3 DNA reads TGCGCCAGCAGCCCCGGACAGAGCTCCTACAATGAGCAGTTCTTC. Amino acids: CASSPGQSSYNEQFF. Using reference TRBV5-1 and TRBJ2-1 for the parts outside the CDR3, the full variable domain is KAGVTQTPRYLIKTRGQQVTLSCSPISGHRSVSWYQQTPGQGLQFLFEYFSETQRNKGNFPGRFSGRQFSNSRSEMNVSTLELGDSALYLCASSPGQSSYNEQFFGPGTRLTVL.

This clonotype has more than one count but fewer than ten. The V gene is TRBV5-5, the J gene TRBJ2-2; 7 nucleotides align to TRBD1. Looked up from germline, CDR1 is SGHKS and CDR2 is YYEKEE (reference sequence). This CDR3 has 17 residues. The ends lost 4 bases at V and 0 bases at J; junction bases unmatched: 9. The CDR3 region has the DNA TGTGCCAGCAGCCCCACCGCCGGGACAGCGAACACCGGGGAGCTGTTTTTT. Translating it yields CASSPTAGTANTGELFF.

The table lists this clonotype with a few counts. The chain joins TRBV20-1 to TRBJ2-7, with D unclear. Germline lookup yields CDR1 DFQATT and CDR2 SNEGSKA (reference sequence). The V end lost 6 bases, the J end lost 4 bases, and 16 bases lay between the germline ends. The CDR3 contains 13 residues. CDR3 DNA sequence: TGCAGTGCGGGCCCCTCGACCTTTTACGAGCAGTACTTC. It yields the protein CSAGPSTFYEQYF.

This clonotype was counted only a few times. The chain combines TRBV2 with TRBJ2-4; no reliable D call. V was clipped by 1 base and J by 3 bases, with 1 base between them. Germline V gives CDR1 SNHLY, CDR2 FYNNEI. CDR3 length: 12 residues. CDR3 protein: CASSEGKNIQYF. CDR3 in DNA: TGTGCCAGCAGTGAAGGCAAAAACATTCAGTACTTC.

V usage is TRBV30 and J usage is TRBJ2-2, with 7 bases aligning to TRBD1. The CDR3 loop spans 15 amino acids. Germline V gene data show CDR1 as GTSNPN and CDR2 as SVGIG (reference sequence). Losses at the gene ends were 4 bases for V and 5 bases for J; bases not matched to a gene: 10. The CDR3 region has the DNA TGTGCCTGGAATCGAATAATGGGACAGACCGGGGAGCTGTTTTTT. Translated, it gives CAWNRIMGQTGELFF.

This clonotype has a count of ten or more. V is TRBV7-9 and J is TRBJ2-7; D perhaps matches TRBD2 (6 bases). Germline V gives CDR1 SEHNR, CDR2 FQNEAQ (reference sequence). This CDR3 comprises 12 residues. Trimming left V 4 bases short and J 9 bases short, with 13 bases between. The CDR3 loop is CASSSGGDGQYF. DNA for the CDR3: TGTGCCAGCAGCTCCGGAGGGGACGGGCAGTACTTC.

This clonotype was seen at least ten times. The chain recombines TRBV29-1 with TRBJ2-3; D is possibly TRBD2 (5 bases). The CDR3 spans 16 residues. V gave up 5 bases and J gave up 0 bases, with 18 bases separating them. The germline CDR1 and CDR2 sequences are SQVTM and ANQGSEA. DNA of the CDR3: TGCAGCGTTAAACACCCACGGGGAGCTAGCACAGATACGCAGTATTTT. It yields the protein CSVKHPRGASTDTQYF.

The sample holds a few counts of this clonotype. This sequence joins TRBV5-8 and TRBJ2-7; TRBD1 matches at 8 bases. V shed 4 bases and J 0 bases; nucleotides not matched to a gene: 6. CDR3 size: 15 residues. Germline V CDR1 and CDR2: SGHTS, YDEGEE. The CDR3 nucleotides read TGTGCCAGCAGCGCGATAGACAGGGGCTCCTACGAGCAGTACTTC. Translated, it gives CASSAIDRGSYEQYF.

This clonotype has just a few counts. This sequence joins TRBV21-1 and TRBJ2-7; no check of the table's D call, TRBD1, against the DNA was made. TRBV21-1 is shown as a pseudogene. The CDR3 loop spans 15 amino acids. In DNA form, the CDR3 reads TGTGCCAGCAGTTATATCCGGGACAGGGCCCACGAGCAGTACTTC. Translation gives CASSYIRDRAHEQYF.

A note on this clonotype: One junction end disagrees with the germline gene, perhaps due to a read error. The chain links TRBV19 to TRBJ2-5; 11 bases map to TRBD2. CDR3 length: 15 residues. Per the germline V gene, CDR1 is LNHDA and CDR2 is SQIVND (reference sequence). The CDR3 DNA reads TGTGCCAGTAGTATGGCTAGCGGGAGGCAAGAGACCCATTACTTC. Amino acids: CASSMASGRQETHYF.

In its sample, this clonotype was seen many times. The V gene is TRBV7-2, the J gene TRBJ1-5, with unresolved D. Germline-derived CDR1 and CDR2 are SGHTA and FQGNSA. This CDR3 spans 12 amino acids. With 4 bases removed from V and 7 bases from J, the gap between germline ends came to 8 bases. The CDR3 DNA reads as TGTGCCAGCAGCTCAGGTTGGCAGCCCCAGCATTTT. Protein: CASSSGWQPQHF.

This clonotype was observed a few times. This rearrangement joins TRBV3-1 to TRBJ1-5, with D uncertain. CDR1 LGHDT and CDR2 YNNKEL come from the germline V gene (reference sequence). Trimming pared 1 base from V and 6 bases from J, leaving 16 bases between. The CDR3 loop spans 16 amino acids. In DNA form, the CDR3 reads TGTGCCAGCAGCCAAGGACCTCCCTTTCTAGGTCAGCCCCAGCATTTT. Its translation is CASSQGPPFLGQPQHF.

In this sample, this clonotype turned up a few times. The rearrangement uses TRBV18 and TRBJ2-3; D is perhaps TRBD1 or TRBD2 (5 bases each). This CDR3 is 14 amino acids long. Trimming left V 3 bases short and J 2 bases short, with 9 bases between. Germline values: CDR1 KGHSH, CDR2 LQKENI. The CDR3 spells CASSPGAFTDTQYF. CDR3 bases: TGTGCCAGCTCACCCGGGGCCTTCACAGATACGCAGTATTTT.

The chain combines TRBV6-2 or TRBV6-3 with TRBJ2-7; D call uncertain. Per germline, CDR1 MNHEY and CDR2 SVGEGT. V was clipped by 2 bases and J by 5 bases, with 10 bases between them. The CDR3 is 13 amino acids. This CDR3 reads CASSYGQRHEQYF. The CDR3 DNA follows: TGTGCCAGCAGTTACGGGCAGAGGCACGAGCAGTACTTC.

V gene TRBV7-9 combines with J gene TRBJ2-2; TRBD1 aligns across 7 bases. The length of the CDR3 is 16 residues. Unmatched junction bases numbered 11, after V lost 6 bases and J lost 4 bases. CDR1 SEHNR and CDR2 FQNEAQ come from the germline V gene (reference sequence). The CDR3 nucleotides are TGTGCCAGCAGGGACACCGGGACAGAAATCACCGGGGAGCTGTTTTTT. Translating gives CASRDTGTEITGELFF.

This clonotype occurred many times. The V gene is TRBV5-1, the J gene TRBJ2-1; D perhaps matches TRBD2 (6 bases). The V and J ends lost 3 bases and 0 bases respectively, with 13 bases between them. This CDR3 has 16 amino acids. Germline V gene lookup returns CDR1 SGHRS and CDR2 YFSETQ. The CDR3 sequence is CASSSGLLSSYNEQFF. The CDR3 DNA follows: TGCGCCAGCAGCTCGGGACTCCTGAGCTCCTACAATGAGCAGTTCTTC.

V is TRBV10-3 and J is TRBJ2-7, with D possibly matching TRBD1 (6 bases). The CDR3 runs 15 residues. The ends were cut back, 0 bases at V and 5 bases at J, with 14 bases in the middle. Germline loops: CDR1 ENHRY, CDR2 SYGVKD. In DNA form, the CDR3 reads TGTGCCATCAGTGAGTCACAGGGTTCTAGCCACGAGCAGTACTTC. It specifies CAISESQGSSHEQYF.

The sample holds many counts of this clonotype. The chain joins TRBV29-1 to TRBJ1-2; no clear D gene. The CDR3 has 11 residues. Germline V gene sequence: CDR1 SQVTM, CDR2 ANQGSEA. V lost 4 bases and J 7 bases, leaving 10 bases between the germline ends. CDR3 nucleotides: TGCAGCGTTGGTCAGTTCTCTGGCTACACCTTC. Its translation: CSVGQFSGYTF.